The 15 T cell receptor beta chains below all came from one sample that was sequenced in a study of T cells in Graves' hyperthyroidism and ophthalmopathy. Authors of the study amplified TCR beta CDR3 regions from RNA transcripts. Initially, a first-round RT-PCR of the TCR CDR3 employed the HTBI primer set. A single record per CDR3 protein comes from TCRdb applying MiXCR to the multiplex PCR reads. The repertoire includes approximately 420,000 distinct CDR3 sequences, about 13% of them detected once, and 4% to 6.5% sits in the top ten. Sequenced input: blood. The receptors stem from a woman aged 18-29 years with Graves' hyperthyroidism.

In its sample, this clonotype was seen many times. The chain uses TRBV3-1 and TRBJ2-4; D call uncertain. Trimming pared 0 bases from V and 0 bases from J, leaving 6 bases between. The germline gives CDR1 LGHDT, CDR2 YNNKEL (reference sequence). The CDR3 runs 15 residues. Written as DNA, the CDR3 is TGTGCCAGCAGCCAAGAGGGGATAGCCAAAAACATTCAGTACTTC. Translation gives CASSQEGIAKNIQYF.

The rearrangement joins TRBV14 to TRBJ2-7; TRBD1 matches 10 bases. Germline V gene sequence: CDR1 SGHDN, CDR2 FVKESK. Germline trimming cut 6 bases from V and 4 bases from J; bases unmatched to any gene: 6. The CDR3 has 14 amino acids. The CDR3, as DNA: TGTGCCAGCAGGTCCGGGACAGGGGATTACGAGCAGTACTTC. Its protein product is CASRSGTGDYEQYF.

This clonotype was seen at least ten times. V is TRBV7-3 and J is TRBJ2-3; TRBD1 matches at 8 bases. CDR1 and CDR2 from the germline V gene are SGHTA and FQGTGA. The CDR3 is 14 amino acids. V was clipped by 6 bases and J by 6 bases; unmatched bases: 8. Here the CDR3 reads CASSPDRAKDTQYF. The CDR3 region has the DNA TGTGCCAGCAGTCCGGACAGGGCTAAGGATACGCAGTATTTT.

The sample holds many counts of this clonotype. V is TRBV11-2 and J is TRBJ2-7; D remains unclear. V gave up 2 bases and J gave up 2 bases, with 7 bases separating them. Germline V gene lookup returns CDR1 SGHAT and CDR2 FQNNGV. The CDR3 consists of 13 residues. The CDR3 nucleotides are TGTGCCAGCAGCTTATTGCAGACCTACGAGCAGTACTTC. Translated: CASSLLQTYEQYF.

There are many counts of this clonotype. V gene TRBV7-2 combines with J gene TRBJ1-4; D possibly corresponds to TRBD1 (6 bases). The CDR3 length is 17 residues. Trimming took off 2 bases at V and 1 base at J, with 14 bases between the two ends. Germline assignment: CDR1 SGHTA and CDR2 FQGNSA. DNA for the CDR3: TGTGCCAGCAGCTTACGCGGGGGCGCGGGAACTAATGAAAAACTGTTTTTT. Translated: CASSLRGGAGTNEKLFF.

The rearrangement joins TRBV20-1 to TRBJ1-5; no reliable D call. This CDR3 spans 14 amino acids. From germline, CDR1 is DFQATT and CDR2 SNEGSKA (reference sequence). V was trimmed by 1 base and J by 4 bases, leaving 11 bases between them. The CDR3 loop reads CSARGGGDNQPQHF. CDR3 DNA: TGCAGTGCTAGAGGGGGAGGAGATAATCAGCCCCAGCATTTT.

About this clonotype: This may arise from a read error, as a much more abundant clone is one base away. A read error is likely, as this CDR3 ends without the conserved phenylalanine or tryptophan. The chain links TRBV10-2 to TRBJ2-7; D is perhaps TRBD1 or TRBD2 (5 bases each). This CDR3 has 14 amino acids. The V and J ends lost 4 bases and 0 bases respectively, with 10 bases between them. Germline CDR1 is WSHSY and CDR2 is SAAADI. This chain's CDR3 is CASSVEGSSYEQYS. Written as DNA, the CDR3 is TGCGCCAGCAGTGTCGAGGGGAGCTCCTACGAGCAGTACTCC.

For this clonotype: This may be a read error: a much more frequent sequence differs by one nucleotide. V is TRBV5-5 and J is TRBJ2-1, with D perhaps matching TRBD2 (6 bases). Germline CDR1 is SGHKS and CDR2 is YYEKEE (reference sequence). The CDR3 totals 15 residues. CDR3 DNA: TGTGCCAGCAGCTTTCCCCCACGGGAGAACAATGGGCAGTTCTTC. Translating gives CASSFPPRENNGQFF.

This rearrangement joins TRBV6-2 or TRBV6-3 to TRBJ2-2; D ambiguous. The CDR3 contains 12 residues. V was clipped by 3 bases and J by 6 bases, with 5 bases between them. Per germline, CDR1 MNHEY and CDR2 SVGEGT. The CDR3 sequence: CASSYSPGELFF. CDR3 DNA: TGTGCCAGCAGTTATAGTCCCGGGGAGCTGTTTTTT.

In its sample, this clonotype was seen many times. The rearrangement uses TRBV20-1 and TRBJ1-5, with D uncertain. Per germline, CDR1 DFQATT and CDR2 SNEGSKA (reference sequence). CDR3 length: 14 residues. Trimming stripped 5 bases from V and 4 bases from J, with 15 bases between. The CDR3 is CSAVNGGPNQPQHF. The CDR3 bases are TGCAGTGCTGTAAATGGAGGGCCTAATCAGCCCCAGCATTTT.

Notes on this clonotype: This may stem from a read error, because a much larger clone lies one nucleotide away. The V and J genes are TRBV30 and TRBJ2-7; D gene ambiguous. Germline V gene data show CDR1 as GTSNPN and CDR2 as SVGIG (reference sequence). CDR3 length equals 12 residues. CDR3 sequence: CAWKPPSYEQHF. CDR3 in DNA: TGTGCCTGGAAACCACCCTCCTACGAGCAGCACTTC.

This clonotype has ten or more counts. V and J are TRBV29-1 and TRBJ2-5; D perhaps matches TRBD1 (6 bases). Trimming stripped 7 bases from V and 3 bases from J, with 12 bases between. This CDR3 region has 12 residues. CDR1 is SQVTM, CDR2 ANQGSEA, per germline. CDR3 DNA: TGCAGCGACCGAAAGGGGGAAGAGACCCAGTACTTC. The encoded protein is CSDRKGEETQYF.

The genes are TRBV30 and TRBJ2-1; no firm D call. The V and J ends lost 8 bases and 9 bases respectively, with 29 bases between them. This CDR3 has 16 amino acids. Germline CDR1 reads GTSNPN; CDR2 reads SVGIG (reference sequence). CDR3 in DNA: TGTGCCAGCAGCCCCCATCGGTCGATTCTTGCGCGTGAGCAGTTCTTC. Translating gives CASSPHRSILAREQFF. The variable domain in full, with the rest retrieved from reference TRBV30 and TRBJ2-1, is SQTIHQWPATLVQPVGSPLSLECTVEGTSNPNLYWYRQAAGRGLQLLFYSVGIGQISSEVPQNLSASRPQDRQFILSSKKLLLSDSGFYLCASSPHRSILAREQFFGPGTRLTVL.

This clonotype was seen repeatedly, ten times or more. This chain uses TRBV6-1 with TRBJ2-3; 10 nucleotides align to TRBD2. The CDR3 contains 15 residues. After removal of 2 bases from V and 2 bases from J, the junction contained 1 base not matched to a gene. The germline V gene has CDR1 MNHNS and CDR2 SASEGT. The CDR3 sequence: CASSELAGDTDTQYF. The CDR3 DNA sequence: TGTGCCAGCAGTGAACTAGCGGGAGACACAGATACGCAGTATTTT.

The V call is TRBV7-2, the J call TRBJ1-1; tentative D call: TRBD1 (5 bases). This CDR3 contains 14 residues. Germline V lookup: CDR1 SGHTA, CDR2 FQGNSA. V lost 1 base, J lost 5 bases, and 11 bases lay in between. The CDR3: CASSLVVGETEAFF. The CDR3 nucleotides are TGTGCCAGCAGCTTAGTTGTGGGGGAAACTGAAGCTTTCTTT.